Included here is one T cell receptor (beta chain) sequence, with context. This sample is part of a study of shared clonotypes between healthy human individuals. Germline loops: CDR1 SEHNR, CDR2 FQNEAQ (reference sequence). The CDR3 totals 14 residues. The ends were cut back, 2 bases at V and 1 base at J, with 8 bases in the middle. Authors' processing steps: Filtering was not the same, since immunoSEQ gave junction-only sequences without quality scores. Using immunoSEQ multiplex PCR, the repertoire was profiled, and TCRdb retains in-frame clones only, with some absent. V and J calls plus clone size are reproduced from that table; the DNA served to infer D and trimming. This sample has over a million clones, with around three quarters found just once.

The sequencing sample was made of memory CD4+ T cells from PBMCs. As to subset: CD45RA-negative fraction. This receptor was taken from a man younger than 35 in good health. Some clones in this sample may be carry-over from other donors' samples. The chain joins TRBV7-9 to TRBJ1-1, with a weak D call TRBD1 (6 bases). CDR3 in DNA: TGTGCCAGCAGCTTAAAACAGGGGAACACTGAAGCTTTCTTT. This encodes CASSLKQGNTEAFF.